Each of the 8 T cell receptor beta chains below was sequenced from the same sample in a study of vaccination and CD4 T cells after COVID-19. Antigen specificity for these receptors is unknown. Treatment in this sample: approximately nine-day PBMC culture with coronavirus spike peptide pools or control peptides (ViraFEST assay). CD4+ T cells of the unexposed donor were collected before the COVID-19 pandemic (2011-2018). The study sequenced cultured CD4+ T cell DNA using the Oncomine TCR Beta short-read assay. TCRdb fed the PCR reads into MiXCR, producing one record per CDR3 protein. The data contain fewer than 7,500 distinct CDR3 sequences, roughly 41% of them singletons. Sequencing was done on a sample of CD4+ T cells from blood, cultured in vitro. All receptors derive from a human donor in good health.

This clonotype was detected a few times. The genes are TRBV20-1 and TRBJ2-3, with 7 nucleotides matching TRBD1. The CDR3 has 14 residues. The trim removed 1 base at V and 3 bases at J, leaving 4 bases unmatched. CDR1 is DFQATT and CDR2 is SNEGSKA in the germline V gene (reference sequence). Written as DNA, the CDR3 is TGCAGTGCTAGAGTGACAGGGAAAACAGATACGCAGTATTTT. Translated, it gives CSARVTGKTDTQYF.

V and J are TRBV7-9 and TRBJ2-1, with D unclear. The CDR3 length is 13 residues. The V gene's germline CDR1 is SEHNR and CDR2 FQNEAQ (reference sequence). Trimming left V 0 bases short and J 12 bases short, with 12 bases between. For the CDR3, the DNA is TGTGCCAGCAGCTTAGCAGGCCGACCCATGCAGTTCTTC. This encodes CASSLAGRPMQFF. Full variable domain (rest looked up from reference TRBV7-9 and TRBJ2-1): DTGVSQNPRHKITKRGQNVTFRCDPISEHNRLYWYRQTLGQGPEFLTYFQNEAQLEKSRLLSDRFSAERPKGSFSTLEIQRTEQGDSAMYLCASSLAGRPMQFFGPGTRLTVL.

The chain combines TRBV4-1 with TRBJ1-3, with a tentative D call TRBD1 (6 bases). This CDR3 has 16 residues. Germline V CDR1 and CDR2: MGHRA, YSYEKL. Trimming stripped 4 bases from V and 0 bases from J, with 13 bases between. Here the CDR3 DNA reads TGCGCCAGCAGCCGGCCAGGGGACTTCTCTGGAAACACCATATATTTT. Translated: CASSRPGDFSGNTIYF.

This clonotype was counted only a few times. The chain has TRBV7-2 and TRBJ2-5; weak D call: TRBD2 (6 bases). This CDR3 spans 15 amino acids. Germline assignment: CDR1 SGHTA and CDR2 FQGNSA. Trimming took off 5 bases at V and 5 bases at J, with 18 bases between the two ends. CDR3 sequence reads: CASSLSGPSMETQYF. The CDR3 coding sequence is TGTGCCAGCAGCCTTAGCGGCCCCTCGATGGAGACCCAGTACTTC. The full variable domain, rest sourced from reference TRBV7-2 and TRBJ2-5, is GAGVSQSPSNKVTEKGKDVELRCDPISGHTALYWYRQSLGQGLEFLIYFQGNSAPDKSGLPSDRFSAERTGGSVSTLTIQRTQQEDSAVYLCASSLSGPSMETQYFGPGTRLLVL.

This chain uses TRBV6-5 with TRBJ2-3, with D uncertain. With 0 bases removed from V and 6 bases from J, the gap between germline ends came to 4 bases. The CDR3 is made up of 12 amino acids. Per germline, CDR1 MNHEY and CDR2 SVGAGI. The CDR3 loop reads CASSYSRDTQYF. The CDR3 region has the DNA TGTGCCAGCAGTTACTCGCGGGATACGCAGTATTTT.

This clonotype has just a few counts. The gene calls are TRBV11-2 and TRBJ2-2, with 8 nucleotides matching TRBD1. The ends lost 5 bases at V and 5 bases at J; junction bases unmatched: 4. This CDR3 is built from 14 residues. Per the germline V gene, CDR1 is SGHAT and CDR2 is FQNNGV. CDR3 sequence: CASSLRTGTGELFF. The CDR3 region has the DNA TGTGCCAGCAGCCTAAGGACAGGGACCGGGGAGCTGTTTTTT.

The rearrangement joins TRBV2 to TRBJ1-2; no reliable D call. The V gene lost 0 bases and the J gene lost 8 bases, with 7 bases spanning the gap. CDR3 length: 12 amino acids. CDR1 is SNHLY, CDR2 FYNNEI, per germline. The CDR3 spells CASSEAGPGYTF. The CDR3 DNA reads TGTGCCAGCAGTGAAGCAGGGCCCGGCTACACCTTC.

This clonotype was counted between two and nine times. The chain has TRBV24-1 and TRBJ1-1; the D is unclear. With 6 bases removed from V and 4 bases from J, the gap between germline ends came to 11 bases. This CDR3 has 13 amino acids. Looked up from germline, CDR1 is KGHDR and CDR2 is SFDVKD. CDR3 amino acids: CATSSLGSTEAFF. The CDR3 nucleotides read TGTGCCACCAGTAGTTTGGGGTCCACTGAAGCTTTCTTT.